What follows is one TCR beta chain and its context. This record belongs to a study of blood T cell repertoires in COVID-19. Across the study: Material from acute and convalescent COVID-19 was sourced from the United States, Italy and Spain. PBMCs, B-cell-depleted T cells, or T cells provided the cDNA or gDNA that made up the material.

The germline CDR1 and CDR2 sequences are SGHDT and YYEEEE. The CDR3 totals 18 residues. The ends were cut back, 4 bases at V and 3 bases at J, with 26 bases in the middle. Seattle patients were enrolled while actively infected and followed longitudinally. Authors' data handling: For nucleated cells, counts were estimated from reference gene primer amplification. Produced via immunoSEQ multiplex PCR; TCRdb's table is partial and in-frame only. That table supplies the V and J calls and clone size; D and trimming were determined from the DNA. Here the sample spans 100,000 or so clones, around 90% being singletons.

The sequenced material came from peripheral blood. This TCR was recovered from a woman aged 50 to 65 with COVID-19, enrolled during active disease. The chain links TRBV5-6 to TRBJ2-7, with D tentatively TRBD1 (5 bases). The CDR3: CASSDRLDWARINYEQYF. The CDR3 nucleotides are TGTGCCAGCAGCGACAGACTGGATTGGGCGCGGATAAACTACGAGCAGTACTTC.